The 2 T cell receptor beta chains below come from one sample, sequenced in a study of identifying expanded T cells in peripheral blood. Assay: immunoSEQ multiplex PCR; the TCRdb copy retains only in-frame clones and omits some. Of about 50,000 clones detected, about four fifths appear once; the ten largest clones hold approximately 17%. Sequencing used blood. Receptors originate from a person between 18 and 75 years old in good health.

This sequence joins TRBV9 and TRBJ2-3; D is unclear. The CDR3 totals 12 residues. V was trimmed by 0 bases and J by 5 bases, leaving 4 bases between them. Per the germline V gene, CDR1 is SGDLS and CDR2 is YYNGEE. The CDR3 loop is CASSVGQDTQYF. CDR3 coding DNA: TGTGCCAGCAGCGTAGGGCAAGATACGCAGTATTTT.

This clone occurred a few times. The rearrangement uses TRBV27 and TRBJ2-1, with 7 nucleotides matching TRBD2. J lost 4 bases, V lost 2 bases, and 5 bases had no gene match. In germline, CDR1 is MNHEY, CDR2 SMNVEV (reference sequence). This CDR3 comprises 15 residues. CDR3 in amino acids: CASSLRRGGYNEQFF. The CDR3 coding sequence is TGTGCCAGCAGTTTACGCCGGGGAGGGTACAATGAGCAGTTCTTC.